This TCR beta chain was found in a study of blood T cell repertoires in COVID-19. At the level of the study: COVID-19 samples collected from the United States, Italy and Spain covered acute and convalescent phases. From T cells, B-cell-depleted T cells, or PBMCs came the material, which was cDNA or gDNA.

The CDR3 is made up of 15 amino acids. From germline, CDR1 is SGHTS and CDR2 YDEGEE. J lost 4 bases, V lost 0 bases, and 3 bases had no gene match. Authors' methods: Reference gene primer amplification gave nucleated cell count estimates. TCRdb's copy holds only in-frame clones and misses some; the assay was immunoSEQ multiplex PCR. V and J calls and clone size are as listed in that table; D and trimming were resolved from the DNA. This sample yields 120,000 or so clones, of which approximately 82% are seen a single time; over 3.5% belongs to the top ten. The clonotype originates from a woman over 75 with acute or convalescent COVID-19. The specimen sequenced was peripheral blood. The chain has TRBV5-8 and TRBJ2-3; the match to TRBD2 covers 9 bases. The CDR3 coding sequence is TGTGCCAGCAGCTTGGGTGCGGGAGGGGCAGATACGCAGTATTTT. Its translation: CASSLGAGGADTQYF. The full variable domain, its missing parts supplied by reference TRBV5-8 and TRBJ2-3, is EAGVTQSPTHLIKTRGQQATLRCSPISGHTSVYWYQQALGLGLQFLLWYDEGEERNRGNFPPRFSGRQFPNYSSELNVNALELEDSALYLCASSLGAGGADTQYFGPGTRLTVL.